A single sample is the source of the 22 T cell receptor beta chains below, sequenced in a study of human T cells and chemical hapten exposure. From the RACE reads, TCRdb called clonotypes with MiXCR, one entry per CDR3 protein. Here the sample spans around 130,000 distinct CDR3 sequences, 10% to 12% being singletons. Time point meaning: patch test 3, about 24 weeks after DPC sensitization. Treatment noted: therapeutic diphenylcyclopropenone sensitization with weekly scalp DPC. The sequenced sample was whole blood, obtained in connection with sensitization to the hapten diphenylcyclopropenone (DPC). All receptors derive from a woman aged 50 to 65 with alopecia areata. Some clones in this sample may be carry-over from other donors' samples.

The chain couples TRBV6-1 to TRBJ2-3; 7 bases map to TRBD1. Germline CDR1 is MNHNS and CDR2 is SASEGT. V lost 4 bases and J lost 0; bases outside the gene matches: 7. The CDR3 has 16 amino acids. The CDR3 region is CASSAYPGQSTDTQYF. The CDR3 nucleotides read TGTGCCAGCAGTGCTTATCCGGGACAGAGCACAGATACGCAGTATTTT.

The chain uses TRBV2 and TRBJ1-1, with 9 bases identical to TRBD1. The CDR3 is 15 residues long. V was pared by 5 bases and J by 3 bases, with 7 bases of the junction left unmatched. CDR1 and CDR2 (germline): SNHLY, FYNNEI. The CDR3 protein is CASSPRTGEYTEAFF. The CDR3 DNA reads TGTGCCAGCAGTCCCAGGACAGGGGAATACACTGAAGCTTTCTTT.

This chain uses TRBV4-1 with TRBJ2-1; D perhaps matches TRBD1 (5 bases). CDR3 length equals 12 residues. V lost 3 bases to trimming and J lost 10 bases, with 10 bases between them. In germline, CDR1 is MGHRA, CDR2 YSYEKL. Here the CDR3 reads CASSQTQVEQFF. The CDR3 DNA reads TGCGCCAGCAGCCAGACACAGGTCGAGCAGTTCTTC.

This clonotype was counted many times. The genes are TRBV20-1 and TRBJ1-5, with 10 nucleotides matching TRBD1. Germline V gene sequence: CDR1 DFQATT, CDR2 SNEGSKA (reference sequence). The junction had 20 bases not matched to a gene; V was cut back by 6 bases and J by 3 bases. The CDR3 is 19 amino acids. The CDR3 coding sequence is TGCAGTGCCCCTAAACTGCGTCGTGGGGGACAGGGGCTCAATCAGCCCCAGCATTTT. Translated: CSAPKLRRGGQGLNQPQHF.

Notes on this clonotype: At one of its ends the junction is not consistent with the germline gene, which may arise from a read error. The rearrangement joins TRBV12-3 or TRBV12-4 to TRBJ2-1; unclear D gene. This CDR3 spans 12 amino acids. For the CDR3, the DNA is TGTGCCAGCAGTTCCTCCTACGATGAGCAGTTCTTC. This codes for CASSSSYDEQFF.

This clonotype has ten or more counts. The chain links TRBV27 to TRBJ1-1; D is perhaps TRBD1 (5 bases). The V and J ends lost 5 bases and 1 base respectively, with 11 bases between them. The germline V gene encodes CDR1 MNHEY and CDR2 SMNVEV (reference sequence). The CDR3 is 14 residues long. The DNA for the CDR3 is TGTGCCAGCAGTAAGGGACCGCCGAACACTGAAGCTTTCTTT. It specifies CASSKGPPNTEAFF.

A few counts support this clonotype. The chain joins TRBV2 to TRBJ2-1, with 7 nucleotides matching TRBD1. CDR1 and CDR2 (germline): SNHLY, FYNNEI. The junction had 8 bases not matched to a gene; V was cut back by 7 bases and J by 5 bases. The CDR3 has 14 amino acids. The CDR3 nucleotides are TGTGCCAGCAATGGGCAAGACAGGGACAATGAGCAGTTCTTC. Encoded protein: CASNGQDRDNEQFF.

This clonotype appeared a few times. CDR3 DNA sequence: TGTGCCAGTAGTATAGCCAGCGGGAGGGCCAATGAGCAGTTCTTC. Its translation is CASSIASGRANEQFF. This chain uses TRBV19 with TRBJ2-1, with 10 bases aligning to TRBD2. The CDR3 runs to 15 residues. The trim removed 1 base at V and 6 bases at J, leaving 3 bases unmatched. Germline V gives CDR1 LNHDA, CDR2 SQIVND (reference sequence).

This clonotype was picked up many times. The chain joins TRBV12-3 or TRBV12-4 to TRBJ2-1; perhaps D is TRBD1 or TRBD2 (5 bases each). V shed 8 bases and J shed 9 bases, with 23 bases lying between them. The CDR3 runs to 15 residues. The CDR3 spells CASRLPGKGIGEQFF. The CDR3 DNA reads TGTGCCAGCCGACTACCGGGAAAGGGGATAGGTGAGCAGTTCTTC.

This chain links TRBV28 with TRBJ1-6, with TRBD1 matching over 9 bases. Germline-derived CDR1 and CDR2 are MDHEN and SYDVKM. V shed 3 bases, J shed 10 bases, and the junction held 7 bases outside the gene matches. The CDR3 totals 15 residues. The CDR3 DNA is TGTGCCAGCAGTTTGGAAACAGGGGGCGGATCACCCCTCCACTTT. As protein: CASSLETGGGSPLHF. The whole variable domain, remainder taken from reference TRBV28 and TRBJ1-6, is DVKVTQSSRYLVKRTGEKVFLECVQDMDHENMFWYRQDPGLGLRLIYFSYDVKMKEKGDIPEGYSVSREKKERFSLILESASTNQTSMYLCASSLETGGGSPLHFGNGTRLTVT.

The chain is built from TRBV7-2 and TRBJ2-3; 7 bases agree with TRBD1. The CDR3 contains 15 residues. The germline V gene has CDR1 SGHTA and CDR2 FQGNSA. V lost 5 bases to trimming and J lost 6 bases; unmatched junction nucleotides: 11. The CDR3 is CASSAVQGLRDTQYF. In DNA form, the CDR3 reads TGTGCCAGCAGCGCGGTACAGGGGCTTCGTGATACGCAGTATTTT.

A few counts support this clonotype. The genes are TRBV20-1 and TRBJ2-3; D ambiguous. The V and J ends lost 6 bases and 5 bases respectively, with 12 bases between them. CDR1 and CDR2 from the germline V gene are DFQATT and SNEGSKA (reference sequence). CDR3 size: 12 residues. DNA for the CDR3: TGCAGTGCCTGGAGCGAGAGAGATACGCAGTATTTT. It encodes CSAWSERDTQYF.

This rearrangement joins TRBV12-3 or TRBV12-4 to TRBJ2-7; 7 bases match TRBD1. The CDR3 loop spans 18 amino acids. J gave up 0 bases and V 3 bases, and 14 bases lay outside the gene matches. CDR3 nucleotide sequence: TGTGCCAGCAGTTTCGCGACTACAGGGGTCTTCAGCTCCTACGAGCAGTACTTC. It codes for CASSFATTGVFSSYEQYF.

This clonotype was detected ten times or more. V gene TRBV13 combines with J gene TRBJ2-5; D ambiguous. V gave up 4 bases and J gave up 7 bases, with 7 bases separating them. The CDR3 contains 11 residues. CDR1 is PRHDT and CDR2 is FYEKMQ in the germline V gene (reference sequence). The DNA of the CDR3 is TGTGCCAGCAGCTCGTCGGTGACCCAGTACTTC. It translates to CASSSSVTQYF. Together with reference TRBV13 and TRBJ2-5, the CDR3 gives the full variable domain: AAGVIQSPRHLIKEKRETATLKCYPIPRHDTVYWYQQGPGQDPQFLISFYEKMQSDKGSIPDRFSAQQFSDYHSELNMSSLELGDSALYFCASSSSVTQYFGPGTRLLVL.

J is TRBJ2-1 and V is TRBV29-1; no clear D gene. V was cut by 4 bases and J by 4 bases, with 14 bases left in between. The length of the CDR3 is 14 residues. Germline-derived CDR1 and CDR2 are SQVTM and ANQGSEA. This CDR3 reads CSVGVLGTYNEQFF. The CDR3 bases are TGCAGCGTTGGTGTTCTGGGCACGTACAATGAGCAGTTCTTC.

A few counts support this clonotype. The chain has TRBV10-3 and TRBJ2-7, with TRBD1 matching over 8 bases. The CDR3 length is 14 residues. CDR1 and CDR2 from the germline V gene are ENHRY and SYGVKD. Trimming took 4 bases from V and 0 from J; bases not matched to a gene: 2. The CDR3 coding sequence is TGTGCCATCAGTGGACAGGGGATCTCCTACGAGCAGTACTTC. It codes for CAISGQGISYEQYF.

This clonotype was seen at least ten times. This chain links TRBV10-3 with TRBJ2-5, with 8 nucleotides matching TRBD1. Losses at the gene ends were 6 bases for V and 0 bases for J; bases not matched to a gene: 0. This CDR3 contains 13 residues. The germline CDR1 and CDR2 sequences are ENHRY and SYGVKD. The CDR3: CAIRGQDQETQYF. The CDR3 bases are TGTGCCATCAGGGGACAGGACCAAGAGACCCAGTACTTC.

In this sample, this clonotype turned up many times. The rearrangement joins TRBV20-1 to TRBJ2-3, with TRBD2 identical over 13 bases. The V gene end was trimmed by 2 bases and the J gene end by 4 bases; junction bases not matched to a gene: 3. Looked up from germline, CDR1 is DFQATT and CDR2 is SNEGSKA (reference sequence). The CDR3 spans 15 residues. The DNA for the CDR3 is TGCAGTGCTAGAAGCGGGACTAGCGGGGCAGATACGCAGTATTTT. Translation gives CSARSGTSGADTQYF.

The J gene is TRBJ2-4, the V gene TRBV5-1, with unresolved D. CDR3 length equals 14 residues. The V end was cut by 4 bases, the J end by 1 base, with 9 bases between. In germline, CDR1 is SGHRS, CDR2 YFSETQ. The CDR3 sequence: CASSADGAKNIQYF. The CDR3 coding sequence is TGCGCCAGCAGCGCGGACGGGGCCAAAAACATTCAGTACTTC.

J is TRBJ2-5 and V is TRBV28; D remains unclear. The CDR3 sequence is 13 residues long. CDR1 and CDR2 (germline): MDHEN, SYDVKM. The germline V and J ends were trimmed by 4 bases and 1 base, with 7 bases remaining between them. The CDR3: CASSSGIQETQYF. CDR3 DNA sequence: TGTGCCAGCAGTTCTGGGATCCAAGAGACCCAGTACTTC. Variable domain in full (rest from reference TRBV28 and TRBJ2-5): DVKVTQSSRYLVKRTGEKVFLECVQDMDHENMFWYRQDPGLGLRLIYFSYDVKMKEKGDIPEGYSVSREKKERFSLILESASTNQTSMYLCASSSGIQETQYFGPGTRLLVL.

The CDR3 DNA reads TGTGCCAGCTCACCAGGGACAGGAAGTTCCTATGGCTACACCTTC. Amino acids: CASSPGTGSSYGYTF. The chain uses TRBV18 and TRBJ1-2; 8 nucleotides line up with TRBD1. The CDR3 runs 15 residues. Germline trimming cut 2 bases from V and 4 bases from J; bases unmatched to any gene: 6. From germline, CDR1 is KGHSH and CDR2 LQKENI.

This clonotype appeared many times. The CDR3 loop is CASSLGTDYNEQFF. The DNA for the CDR3 is TGTGCCAGCAGTTTAGGGACGGACTACAATGAGCAGTTCTTC. V usage is TRBV27 and J usage is TRBJ2-1; D is perhaps TRBD1 or TRBD2 (5 bases each). Germline CDR1 MNHEY, CDR2 SMNVEV (reference sequence). V lost 2 bases and J lost 3, with 8 bases in between. The CDR3 extends over 14 amino acids.